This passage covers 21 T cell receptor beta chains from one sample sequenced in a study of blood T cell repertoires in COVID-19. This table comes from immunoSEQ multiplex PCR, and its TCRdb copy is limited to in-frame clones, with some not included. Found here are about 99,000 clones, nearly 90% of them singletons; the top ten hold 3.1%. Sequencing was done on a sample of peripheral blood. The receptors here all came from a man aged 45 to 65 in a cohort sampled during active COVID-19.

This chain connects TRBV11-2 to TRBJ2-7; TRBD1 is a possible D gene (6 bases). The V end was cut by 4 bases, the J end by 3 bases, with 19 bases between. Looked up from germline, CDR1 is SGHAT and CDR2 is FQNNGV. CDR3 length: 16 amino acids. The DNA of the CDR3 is TGTGCCAGCAGCTACAAAACCGGGACACTGTTCTACGAGCAGTACGTC. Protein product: CASSYKTGTLFYEQYV.

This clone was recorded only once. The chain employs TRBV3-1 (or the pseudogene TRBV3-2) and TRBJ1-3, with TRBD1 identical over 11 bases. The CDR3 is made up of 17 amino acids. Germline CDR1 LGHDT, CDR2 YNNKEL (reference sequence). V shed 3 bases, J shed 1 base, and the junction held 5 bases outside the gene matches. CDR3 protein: CASSQRTGGGSGNTIYF. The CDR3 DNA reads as TGTGCCAGCAGCCAGAGGACAGGGGGCGGTTCTGGAAACACCATATATTTT.

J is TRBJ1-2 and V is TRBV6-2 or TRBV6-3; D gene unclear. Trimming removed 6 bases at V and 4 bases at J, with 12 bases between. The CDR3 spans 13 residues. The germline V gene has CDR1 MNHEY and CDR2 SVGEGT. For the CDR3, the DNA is TGTGCCAGCAGCCCTAGCACTTTCTATGGCTACACCTTC. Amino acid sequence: CASSPSTFYGYTF.

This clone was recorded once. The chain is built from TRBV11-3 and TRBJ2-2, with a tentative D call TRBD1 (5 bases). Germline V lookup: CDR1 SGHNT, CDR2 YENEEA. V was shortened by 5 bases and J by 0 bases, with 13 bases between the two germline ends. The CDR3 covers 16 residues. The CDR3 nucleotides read TGTGCCAGCAGCCTCCGGTCAGGGTCGAACACCGGGGAGCTGTTTTTT. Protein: CASSLRSGSNTGELFF.

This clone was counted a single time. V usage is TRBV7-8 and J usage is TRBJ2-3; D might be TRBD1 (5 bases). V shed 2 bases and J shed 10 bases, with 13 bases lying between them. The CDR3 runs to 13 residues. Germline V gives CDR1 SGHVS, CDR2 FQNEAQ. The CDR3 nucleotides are TGTGCCAGCAGCTTAAGGGGCCTCGAGGCGCAGTATTTT. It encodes CASSLRGLEAQYF.

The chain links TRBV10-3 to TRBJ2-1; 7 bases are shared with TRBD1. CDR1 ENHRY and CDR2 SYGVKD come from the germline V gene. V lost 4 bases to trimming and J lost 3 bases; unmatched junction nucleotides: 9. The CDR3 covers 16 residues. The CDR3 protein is CAISGFTGAGYNEQFF. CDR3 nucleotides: TGTGCCATCAGTGGGTTTACAGGGGCGGGCTACAATGAGCAGTTCTTC.

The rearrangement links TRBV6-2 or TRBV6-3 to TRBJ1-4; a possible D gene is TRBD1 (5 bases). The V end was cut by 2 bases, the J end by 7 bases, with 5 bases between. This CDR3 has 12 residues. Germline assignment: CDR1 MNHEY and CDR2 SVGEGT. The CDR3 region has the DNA TGTGCCAGCAGTTACGGGGCTGAAAAACTGTTTTTT. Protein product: CASSYGAEKLFF.

The CDR3 reads CASSPPSEGNTQYF. In DNA, the CDR3 is TGTGCCAGCTCACCACCCTCCGAGGGAAATACGCAGTATTTT. This chain joins TRBV18 and TRBJ2-3; D is possibly TRBD2 (5 bases). This CDR3 has 14 amino acids. In germline, CDR1 is KGHSH, CDR2 LQKENI. The V gene lost 0 bases and the J gene lost 7 bases, with 11 bases spanning the gap.

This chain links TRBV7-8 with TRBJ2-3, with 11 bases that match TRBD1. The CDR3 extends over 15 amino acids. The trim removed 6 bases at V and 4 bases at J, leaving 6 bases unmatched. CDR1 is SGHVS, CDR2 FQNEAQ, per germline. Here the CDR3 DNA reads TGTGCCAGCAGATACTGGGACAGGGGGTCAGATACGCAGTATTTT. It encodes CASRYWDRGSDTQYF.

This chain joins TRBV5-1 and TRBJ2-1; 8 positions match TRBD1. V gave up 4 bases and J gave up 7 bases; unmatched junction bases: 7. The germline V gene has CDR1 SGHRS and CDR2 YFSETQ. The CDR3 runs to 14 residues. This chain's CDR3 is CASSTATGVNEQFF. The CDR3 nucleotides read TGCGCCAGCAGCACCGCGACAGGGGTGAATGAGCAGTTCTTC.

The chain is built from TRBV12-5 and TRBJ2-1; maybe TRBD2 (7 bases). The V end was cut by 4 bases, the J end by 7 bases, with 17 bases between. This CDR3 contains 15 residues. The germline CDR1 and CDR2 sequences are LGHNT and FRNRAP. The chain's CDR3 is CASGSWGGPGNEQFF. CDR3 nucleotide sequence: TGTGCTAGTGGTTCATGGGGGGGGCCGGGTAATGAGCAGTTCTTC.

The CDR3 region has the DNA TGTGCCAGCAGCCATCGTGGCGGGGGGTTCTCCTACAATGAGCAGTTCTTC. Amino acid sequence: CASSHRGGGFSYNEQFF. The chain employs TRBV7-2 and TRBJ2-1, with 8 bases identical to TRBD2. This CDR3 is built from 17 residues. V lost 5 bases to trimming and J lost 0 bases; unmatched junction nucleotides: 9. Germline V gene sequence: CDR1 SGHTA, CDR2 FQGNSA.

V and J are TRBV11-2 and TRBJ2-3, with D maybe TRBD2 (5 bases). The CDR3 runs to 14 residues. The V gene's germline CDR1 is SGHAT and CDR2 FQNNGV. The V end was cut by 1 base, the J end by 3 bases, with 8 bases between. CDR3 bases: TGTGCCAGCAGCTTAGTCGGGGATACAGATACGCAGTATTTT. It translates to CASSLVGDTDTQYF.

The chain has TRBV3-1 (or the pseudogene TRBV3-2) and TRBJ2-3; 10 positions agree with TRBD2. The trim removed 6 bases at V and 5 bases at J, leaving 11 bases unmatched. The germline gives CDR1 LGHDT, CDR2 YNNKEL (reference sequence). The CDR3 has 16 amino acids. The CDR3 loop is CASSPSQRGGEDTQYF. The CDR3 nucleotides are TGTGCCAGCAGTCCCTCCCAGCGGGGGGGGGAAGATACGCAGTATTTT.

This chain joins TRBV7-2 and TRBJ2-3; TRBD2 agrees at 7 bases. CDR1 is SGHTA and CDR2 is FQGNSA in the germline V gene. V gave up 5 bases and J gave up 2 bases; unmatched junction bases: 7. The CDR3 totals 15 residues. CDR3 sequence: CASSARAGDTDTQYF. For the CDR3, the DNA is TGTGCCAGCAGCGCCCGGGCGGGGGACACAGATACGCAGTATTTT.

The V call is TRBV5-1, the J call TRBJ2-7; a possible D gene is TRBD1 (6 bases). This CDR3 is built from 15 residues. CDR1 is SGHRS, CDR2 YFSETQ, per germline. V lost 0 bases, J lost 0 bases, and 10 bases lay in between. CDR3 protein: CASSLGQVSSYEQYF. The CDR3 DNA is TGCGCCAGCAGCTTGGGACAGGTTAGCTCCTACGAGCAGTACTTC.

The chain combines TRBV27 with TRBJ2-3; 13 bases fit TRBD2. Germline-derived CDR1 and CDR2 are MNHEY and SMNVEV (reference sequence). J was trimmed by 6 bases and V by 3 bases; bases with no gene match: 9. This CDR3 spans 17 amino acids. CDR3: CASSFEVTSGGIDTQYF. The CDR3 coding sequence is TGTGCCAGCAGTTTTGAGGTGACTAGCGGGGGGATTGATACGCAGTATTTT.

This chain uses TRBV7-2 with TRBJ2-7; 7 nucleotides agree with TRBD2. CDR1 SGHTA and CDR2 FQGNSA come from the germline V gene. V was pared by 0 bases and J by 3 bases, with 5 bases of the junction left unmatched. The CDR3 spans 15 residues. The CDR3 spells CASSLAGGENYEQYF. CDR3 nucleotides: TGTGCCAGCAGCTTAGCGGGGGGGGAGAACTACGAGCAGTACTTC.

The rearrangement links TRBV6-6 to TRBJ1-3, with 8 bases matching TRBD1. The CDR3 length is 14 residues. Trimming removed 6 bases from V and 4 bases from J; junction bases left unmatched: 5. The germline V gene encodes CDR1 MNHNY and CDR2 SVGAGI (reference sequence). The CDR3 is CASSQGQAGNTIYF. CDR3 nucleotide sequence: TGTGCCAGCAGCCAGGGACAGGCGGGAAACACCATATATTTT.

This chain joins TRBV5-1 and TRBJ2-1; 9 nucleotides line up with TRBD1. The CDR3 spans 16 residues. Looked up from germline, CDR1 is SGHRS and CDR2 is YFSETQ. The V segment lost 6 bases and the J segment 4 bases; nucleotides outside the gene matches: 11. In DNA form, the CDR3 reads TGCGCCAGCACCCCATCACAGGGGGCGGATTACAATGAGCAGTTCTTC. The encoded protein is CASTPSQGADYNEQFF.

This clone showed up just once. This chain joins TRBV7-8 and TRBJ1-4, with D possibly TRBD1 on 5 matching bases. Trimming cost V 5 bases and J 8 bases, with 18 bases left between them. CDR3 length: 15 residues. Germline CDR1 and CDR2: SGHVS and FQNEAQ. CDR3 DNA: TGTGCCAGCAGCCCTGAAGGGGTACTGGGCGAAAAACTGTTTTTT. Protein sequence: CASSPEGVLGEKLFF.